The 27 T cell receptor beta chains presented below share a single source sample, sequenced in a study of CD4 T cells in relation to SARS-CoV-2 and coronaviruses. Clones were sequenced by immunoSEQ multiplex PCR, and TCRdb holds only the in-frame ones, with some missing. The repertoire has under 65,000 clones, 70% to 90% of them found once; the top ten carry approximately 1.5%. Unexposed donor CD4+ T cells date from about 2010-2019, before the COVID-19 pandemic. The sequenced sample was memory CD4+ T cells from PBMCs. These receptors were taken from a human donor in good health.

The chain employs TRBV7-9 and TRBJ2-5; D might be TRBD1 (6 bases). Trimming took 5 bases from V and 3 from J, leaving 16 bases between them. CDR1 is SEHNR, CDR2 FQNEAQ, per germline (reference sequence). CDR3 length: 15 residues. CDR3 DNA: TGTGCCAGCAGCGGTAGACAGGACCCCAAAGAGACCCAGTACTTC. It encodes CASSGRQDPKETQYF.

J is TRBJ2-2 and V is TRBV18; TRBD1 matches at 9 bases. The CDR3 is 17 amino acids. Losses at the gene ends were 2 bases for V and 4 bases for J; bases not matched to a gene: 8. In germline, CDR1 is KGHSH, CDR2 LQKENI. The CDR3 bases are TGTGCCAGCTCACCAAACACAGGGGGCGCAGGCACCGGGGAGCTGTTTTTT. Translation gives CASSPNTGGAGTGELFF.

The chain carries TRBV7-2 and TRBJ2-3, with TRBD2 matching 16 bases. CDR1 SGHTA and CDR2 FQGNSA come from the germline V gene. This CDR3 region has 15 residues. The V segment lost 5 bases and the J segment 8 bases; nucleotides outside the gene matches: 4. The CDR3 coding sequence is TGTGCCAGCAGCCTCGGGACTAGCGGGAGGGTTACGCAGTATTTT. Protein: CASSLGTSGRVTQYF.

CDR3 sequence reads: CASSKGSSGNTIYF. CDR3 nucleotides: TGTGCCAGCAGCAAAGGGAGCTCTGGAAACACCATATATTTT. The rearrangement uses TRBV7-2 and TRBJ1-3; D is undetermined. Germline assignment: CDR1 SGHTA and CDR2 FQGNSA. The CDR3 runs 14 residues. Trimming removed 5 bases from V and 0 bases from J, with 8 bases in between. Full variable domain (outside the CDR3, taken from reference TRBV7-2 and TRBJ1-3): GAGVSQSPSNKVTEKGKDVELRCDPISGHTALYWYRQSLGQGLEFLIYFQGNSAPDKSGLPSDRFSAERTGGSVSTLTIQRTQQEDSAVYLCASSKGSSGNTIYFGEGSWLTVV.

Details on this clone: At the DNA level, this CDR3 is encoded by other sequences in the same sample as well. This sequence joins TRBV7-2 and TRBJ2-7, with D unclear. The germline V and J ends were trimmed by 5 bases and 3 bases, with 5 bases remaining between them. Germline V lookup: CDR1 SGHTA, CDR2 FQGNSA. There are 11 residues in the CDR3. The CDR3, as DNA: TGTGCCAGCAGCCTCAGCTACGAGCAGTACTTC. It translates to CASSLSYEQYF.

This chain uses TRBV4-2 with TRBJ1-5, with D possibly being TRBD1 (6 bases). Germline values: CDR1 LGHNA, CDR2 YNFKEQ. The length of the CDR3 is 15 residues. V lost 4 bases to trimming and J lost 4 bases, with 14 bases between them. The CDR3 DNA follows: TGTGCCAGCAGCCGAGGGGGGACGGAGAATCAGCCCCAGCATTTT. Translation: CASSRGGTENQPQHF.

The chain links TRBV5-4 to TRBJ2-2, with TRBD1 identical over 7 bases. Trimming removed 3 bases from V and 1 base from J; junction bases left unmatched: 3. Looked up from germline, CDR1 is SGHNT and CDR2 is YYREEE (reference sequence). The CDR3 has 15 amino acids. CDR3 in DNA: TGTGCCAGCAGCTGGGGGACAGAGAACACCGGGGAGCTGTTTTTT. Translation: CASSWGTENTGELFF.

The J gene is TRBJ1-5, the V gene TRBV2, with D perhaps matching TRBD1 (5 bases). V was cut by 4 bases and J by 4 bases, with 8 bases left in between. CDR3 length equals 13 residues. The germline V gene encodes CDR1 SNHLY and CDR2 FYNNEI. This CDR3 reads CASSVRANQPQHF. The DNA for the CDR3 is TGTGCCAGCAGTGTCAGGGCGAATCAGCCCCAGCATTTT.

This clone occurred a few times. The chain couples TRBV5-1 to TRBJ2-2; 7 bases match TRBD1. V lost 4 bases and J lost 4; bases outside the gene matches: 7. The CDR3 extends over 15 amino acids. Germline loops: CDR1 SGHRS, CDR2 YFSETQ. CDR3 residues: CASSTTGSGTGELFF. CDR3 in DNA: TGCGCCAGCAGCACGACAGGGTCGGGCACCGGGGAGCTGTTTTTT.

The chain joins TRBV9 to TRBJ2-3; D uncertain. The CDR3 spans 12 residues. Per germline, CDR1 SGDLS and CDR2 YYNGEE. Deletions cut 6 bases from V and 3 bases from J, with 8 bases between. The CDR3 region has the DNA TGTGCCAGCACCCCCGGTACAGATACGCAGTATTTT. It specifies CASTPGTDTQYF.

CDR3 in amino acids: CASSEARSNQPQHF. The CDR3 nucleotides read TGTGCCAGCAGTGAAGCCAGAAGCAATCAGCCCCAGCATTTT. The V call is TRBV2, the J call TRBJ1-5, with unresolved D. CDR1 and CDR2 (germline): SNHLY, FYNNEI. The V end lost 0 bases, the J end lost 1 base, and 4 bases lay between the germline ends. The CDR3 is 14 residues long.

The chain joins TRBV28 to TRBJ2-7; no definite D call. The CDR3 consists of 11 residues. V was shortened by 4 bases and J by 3 bases, with 4 bases between the two germline ends. The germline CDR1 and CDR2 sequences are MDHEN and SYDVKM. CDR3 protein: CASSSYYEQYF. In DNA form, the CDR3 reads TGTGCCAGCAGTTCCTACTACGAGCAGTACTTC.

A few counts support this clone. The chain links TRBV9 to TRBJ1-6; D call uncertain. The CDR3 contains 13 residues. Trimming removed 2 bases from V and 8 bases from J, with 8 bases in between. Germline V lookup: CDR1 SGDLS, CDR2 YYNGEE. CDR3 sequence: CASSVSQYSPLHF. For the CDR3, the DNA is TGTGCCAGCAGCGTGAGCCAATATTCACCCCTCCACTTT.

The chain is built from TRBV5-1 and TRBJ2-7; tentatively, D is TRBD1 (5 bases). This CDR3 contains 16 residues. Germline V lookup: CDR1 SGHRS, CDR2 YFSETQ. Trimming cost V 0 bases and J 5 bases, with 18 bases left between them. This chain's CDR3 is CASSLGGDGYVNEQYF. CDR3 nucleotide sequence: TGCGCCAGCAGCTTGGGGGGCGACGGCTATGTTAACGAGCAGTACTTC.

V gene TRBV5-1 combines with J gene TRBJ2-3; D perhaps matches TRBD2 (5 bases). V lost 1 base and J lost 2, with 14 bases in between. This CDR3 has 16 residues. Per germline, CDR1 SGHRS and CDR2 YFSETQ. The CDR3 DNA is TGCGCCAGCAGCTTGCCCAGCGGAGCCGTCACAGATACGCAGTATTTT. Translation gives CASSLPSGAVTDTQYF.

The chain is built from TRBV5-1 and TRBJ2-7; the D gene is possibly TRBD1 (7 bases). CDR3 length: 14 amino acids. Germline CDR1 reads SGHRS; CDR2 reads YFSETQ. V lost 3 bases, J lost 3 bases, and 13 bases lay in between. As DNA, the CDR3 is TGCGCCAGCAGCTCGCGGGACAGAGGCTACGAGCAGTACTTC. It encodes CASSSRDRGYEQYF.

V is TRBV6-5 and J is TRBJ2-1, with TRBD1 matching over 7 bases. Germline assignment: CDR1 MNHEY and CDR2 SVGAGI. The CDR3 is 14 amino acids. V shed 8 bases, J shed 4 bases, and the junction held 8 bases outside the gene matches. In DNA form, the CDR3 reads TGTGCCAGCCTCGGACAGGTCAGTTACAATGAGCAGTTCTTC. Protein sequence: CASLGQVSYNEQFF.

The rearrangement links TRBV19 to TRBJ2-3; the match to TRBD2 covers 8 bases. The CDR3 runs to 14 residues. CDR1 is LNHDA and CDR2 is SQIVND in the germline V gene (reference sequence). Trimming cost V 9 bases and J 2 bases; bases outside gene matches: 7. CDR3 amino acids: CASSGGEFTDTQYF. Written as DNA, the CDR3 is TGTGCCAGCTCCGGGGGGGAGTTCACAGATACGCAGTATTTT. The full variable domain, its missing parts supplied by reference TRBV19 and TRBJ2-3, is DGGITQSPKYLFRKEGQNVTLSCEQNLNHDAMYWYRQDPGQGLRLIYYSQIVNDFQKGDIAEGYSVSREKKESFPLTVTSAQKNPTAFYLCASSGGEFTDTQYFGPGTRLTVL.

The CDR3 DNA reads as TGTGCCAGCAGTTCCACCGGGACAGGGGATTCTGGGGCCAACGTCCTGACTTTC. Protein sequence: CASSSTGTGDSGANVLTF. The V and J genes are TRBV28 and TRBJ2-6; 10 bases agree with TRBD1. CDR1 and CDR2 from the germline V gene are MDHEN and SYDVKM. CDR3 size: 18 residues. V trimming: 4 bases; J trimming: 1 base; junction bases outside the gene matches: 7. The full variable domain, in which reference TRBV28 and TRBJ2-6 provide the parts outside the CDR3, is DVKVTQSSRYLVKRTGEKVFLECVQDMDHENMFWYRQDPGLGLRLIYFSYDVKMKEKGDIPEGYSVSREKKERFSLILESASTNQTSMYLCASSSTGTGDSGANVLTFGAGSRLTVL.

This chain links TRBV7-2 with TRBJ2-3, with TRBD2 matching over 12 bases. V dropped 3 bases and J dropped 1; count of bases not matched to a gene: 5. The CDR3 covers 17 residues. Germline V gene sequence: CDR1 SGHTA, CDR2 FQGNSA. The CDR3 is CASSFRTSGMGTDTQYF. In DNA, the CDR3 is TGTGCCAGCAGCTTCCGGACTAGCGGGATGGGCACAGATACGCAGTATTTT.

For the CDR3, the DNA is TGTGCCAGCAGCCCAAGGGACAGGGTGTCACCCCTCCACTTT. Translating gives CASSPRDRVSPLHF. V and J are TRBV5-6 and TRBJ1-6; 9 bases are a match to TRBD1. Trimming cost V 4 bases and J 10 bases; bases outside gene matches: 6. CDR3 length equals 14 residues. Germline loops: CDR1 SGHDT, CDR2 YYEEEE.

For the CDR3, the DNA is TGTGCCAGCAGCTCCAATAGAGGAGGGACGGAGACCCAGTACTTC. Translated: CASSSNRGGTETQYF. The V call is TRBV7-2, the J call TRBJ2-5; D perhaps matches TRBD2 (6 bases). V was cut by 4 bases and J by 5 bases, with 17 bases left in between. The CDR3 length is 15 residues. The germline V gene has CDR1 SGHTA and CDR2 FQGNSA.

The chain has TRBV18 and TRBJ1-2; 9 positions match TRBD1. CDR1 is KGHSH and CDR2 is LQKENI in the germline V gene. Trimming took 3 bases from V and 7 from J; bases not matched to a gene: 9. The CDR3 sequence is 15 residues long. CDR3 coding DNA: TGTGCCAGCTCACCCGATCTGACAGGGGGTTCTGGCTACACCTTC. This sequence encodes CASSPDLTGGSGYTF.

This clone was seen a single time. This chain joins TRBV5-1 and TRBJ2-5, with 9 bases identical to TRBD1. The CDR3 contains 16 residues. The trim removed 3 bases at V and 5 bases at J, leaving 11 bases unmatched. Germline V lookup: CDR1 SGHRS, CDR2 YFSETQ. The CDR3 reads CASSSSGDRVMETQYF. CDR3 in DNA: TGCGCCAGCAGCTCCTCGGGGGACAGGGTAATGGAGACCCAGTACTTC.

V and J are TRBV19 and TRBJ2-1; D possibly corresponds to TRBD2 (6 bases). The CDR3 extends over 12 amino acids. Germline V gene data show CDR1 as LNHDA and CDR2 as SQIVND (reference sequence). Trimming took off 7 bases at V and 11 bases at J, with 15 bases between the two ends. In DNA form, the CDR3 reads TGTGCCAGTATATCGTCCGGGAGTCAGCAGTTCTTC. Protein: CASISSGSQQFF.

The chain employs TRBV5-1 and TRBJ2-3; 7 bases agree with TRBD1. The CDR3 totals 15 residues. After removal of 1 base from V and 1 base from J, the junction contained 3 bases not matched to a gene. Germline V gives CDR1 SGHRS, CDR2 YFSETQ. The CDR3 is CASSLTGDRTDTQYF. The DNA of the CDR3 is TGCGCCAGCAGCTTGACAGGGGATCGCACAGATACGCAGTATTTT.

The CDR3 spells CASSATRQVNTEAFF. The DNA of the CDR3 is TGCGCCAGCAGCGCCACACGGCAAGTGAACACTGAAGCTTTCTTT. The V and J genes are TRBV10-1 and TRBJ1-1; D gene uncertain. CDR1 is WNHNN, CDR2 SYGVQD, per germline (reference sequence). V was shortened by 6 bases and J by 0 bases, with 14 bases between the two germline ends. The CDR3 is 15 amino acids.